This TCR beta chain is drawn from a study of CD4 T cells in relation to SARS-CoV-2 and coronaviruses. Trimming stripped 3 bases from V and 4 bases from J, with 15 bases between. Germline V gives CDR1 GTSNPN, CDR2 SVGIG (reference sequence). This CDR3 is 14 amino acids long. The unexposed donors gave CD4+ T cells in about 2010-2019, prior to COVID-19. CD4+ T cells were isolated from the cells after nine to eleven days of culture. Cells permitting, SARS-CoV-2 S/N and four cold-coronavirus spikes were tested on unexposed-donor CD4+ T cells. To note about this clone: Its antigen is undetermined.

The table came from immunoSEQ multiplex PCR; TCRdb's copy has only in-frame clones and leaves some out. The profile covers about 21,000 clones, with approximately 82% appearing a single time and 17% taken by the ten largest. The sequenced sample consisted of CD4+ T cells from PBMCs, cultured in vitro. The chain has TRBV30 and TRBJ1-1; no reliable D call. This clonotype was obtained from a human donor in good health. The CDR3 coding sequence is TGTGCCTGGAGAGTCCCAAGAGGGAGCACTGAAGCTTTCTTT. Protein product: CAWRVPRGSTEAFF. The full variable domain, its missing parts supplied by reference TRBV30 and TRBJ1-1, is SQTIHQWPATLVQPVGSPLSLECTVEGTSNPNLYWYRQAAGRGLQLLFYSVGIGQISSEVPQNLSASRPQDRQFILSSKKLLLSDSGFYLCAWRVPRGSTEAFFGQGTRLTVV.